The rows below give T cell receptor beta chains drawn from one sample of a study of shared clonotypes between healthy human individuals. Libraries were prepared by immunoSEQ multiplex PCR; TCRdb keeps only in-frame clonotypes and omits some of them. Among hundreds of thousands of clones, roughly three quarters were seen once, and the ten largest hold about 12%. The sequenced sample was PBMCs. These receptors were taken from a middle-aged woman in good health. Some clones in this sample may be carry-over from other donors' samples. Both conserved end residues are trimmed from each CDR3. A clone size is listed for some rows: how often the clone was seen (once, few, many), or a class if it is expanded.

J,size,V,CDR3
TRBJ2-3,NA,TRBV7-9,ASSFLGSSDTQY
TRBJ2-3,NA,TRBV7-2,ASSPWDTQY
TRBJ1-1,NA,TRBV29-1,SVDRGGRTEAF
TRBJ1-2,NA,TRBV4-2,ASSFLQGYGYT
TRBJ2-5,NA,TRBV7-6,ASSLAGAKPQETQY
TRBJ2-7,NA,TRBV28,ASSISDRVYEQY
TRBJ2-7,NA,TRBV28,ASTPPNGEQY
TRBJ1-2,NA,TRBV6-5,ASSSQGSYGYT
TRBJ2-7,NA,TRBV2,ASSPRTSGAYEQY
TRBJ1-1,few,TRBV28,ASSTPTGGAF
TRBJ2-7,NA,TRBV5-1,ASSLGPGSYEQY
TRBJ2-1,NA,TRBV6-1,ASSELRVAGGEQF
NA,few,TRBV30,AWSLADRDVSEQY
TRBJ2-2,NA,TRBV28,ASSSLRSNGELF
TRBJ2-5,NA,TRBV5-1,ASSPSPSETQY
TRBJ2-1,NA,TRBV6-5,ASRVGNEQF
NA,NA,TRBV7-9,ASSLHRESEQY
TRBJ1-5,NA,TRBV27,ASSYRQIYSNQPQH
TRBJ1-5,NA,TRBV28,ASSWLQGRNQPQH
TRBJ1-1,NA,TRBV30,AWSATGGESNTEAF
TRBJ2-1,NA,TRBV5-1,ASSLGPGVSYNEQF
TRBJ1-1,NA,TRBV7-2,ASMVRVEAEAF
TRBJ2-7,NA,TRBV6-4,ASSYTASGSSYEQY
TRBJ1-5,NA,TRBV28,ASSLGTGGLEQPQH
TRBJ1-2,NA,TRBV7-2,ASSLSLQGVNYGYT